This T cell receptor beta chain was sequenced for a study of shared clonotypes between healthy human individuals. The table came from immunoSEQ multiplex PCR; TCRdb's copy has only in-frame clones and leaves some out. The table shows some 2,500,000 clones, with roughly 90% occurring only once. From germline, CDR1 is MNHEY and CDR2 SVGAGI. This CDR3 comprises 13 residues. Trimming took off 9 bases at V and 1 base at J, with 12 bases between the two ends. Comments on this clone: As yet, its antigen is unknown.

Overall study findings and caveats: Few donors restricted represented genetic and exposure-history diversity.

This clonotype originated in a man aged 18 to 29 in good health. Some clones in this sample may be carry-over from other donors' samples. The sample was naive CD4+ T cells from PBMCs. The sample's subset: CD45RA+ positively selected. V is TRBV6-5 and J is TRBJ1-1; D call uncertain. For the CDR3, the DNA is TGTGCCAGTTTCGGGATACAGAACACTGAAGCTTTCTTT. It encodes CASFGIQNTEAFF.